This is a list of T cell receptor beta chains from one sample in a study of blood T cell repertoires in COVID-19. Measured with immunoSEQ multiplex PCR; TCRdb has only the in-frame clones, and not every one. Found here are 100,000 or so clones, roughly 78% of them singletons; the top ten hold less than 9%. Sequenced sample: peripheral blood. The source is a man in his forties or fifties with active or convalescent COVID-19. Each CDR3 is given with its conserved first and last residue. The order of the fields is D gene, clone size, V gene, J gene, CDR3 protein, CDR3 DNA. D genes are given only for firm matches. Where a row states a size, it is once, few, many or the class of an expanded clone; other rows omit it.

d_call: TRBD1
clone_size: -
v_call: TRBV28
j_call: TRBJ2-7
cdr3_aa: CASRAPGQGANYEQYF
cdr3_nt: TGTGCCAGCAGAGCCCCGGGACAGGGGGCCAACTACGAGCAGTACTTC

d_call: TRBD1
clone_size: -
v_call: TRBV7-9
j_call: TRBJ1-4
cdr3_aa: CASSNTGGIEKLFF
cdr3_nt: TGTGCCAGCAGCAATACAGGGGGTATTGAAAAACTGTTTTTT

d_call: -
clone_size: -
v_call: TRBV4-2
j_call: TRBJ2-3
cdr3_aa: CASSQPSSGTDTQYF
cdr3_nt: TGTGCCAGCAGCCAACCCTCTAGCGGCACAGATACGCAGTATTTT

d_call: -
clone_size: -
v_call: TRBV5-8
j_call: TRBJ2-7
cdr3_aa: CASSAEVGEQYF
cdr3_nt: TGTGCCAGCAGCGCGGAGGTTGGGGAGCAGTACTTC

d_call: -
clone_size: -
v_call: TRBV15
j_call: TRBJ1-3
cdr3_aa: CATSRGLTAGNTIYF
cdr3_nt: TGTGCCACCAGCAGAGGACTAACGGCTGGAAACACCATATATTTT

d_call: TRBD1
clone_size: -
v_call: TRBV4-1
j_call: TRBJ1-2
cdr3_aa: CASSQDRTGRNYGYTF
cdr3_nt: TGCGCCAGCAGCCAAGATAGGACAGGGAGGAACTATGGCTACACCTTC

d_call: TRBD1
clone_size: -
v_call: TRBV19
j_call: TRBJ2-5
cdr3_aa: CASSDRGRGETQYF
cdr3_nt: TGTGCCAGTAGCGACAGGGGGCGCGGGGAGACCCAGTACTTC

d_call: TRBD1
clone_size: -
v_call: TRBV7-9
j_call: TRBJ2-5
cdr3_aa: CASSSTGVGETQYF
cdr3_nt: TGTGCCAGCAGTTCAACAGGGGTTGGTGAGACCCAGTACTTC

d_call: TRBD1
clone_size: once
v_call: TRBV30
j_call: TRBJ1-1
cdr3_aa: CAWSGQGNTEAFF
cdr3_nt: TGTGCCTGGAGTGGACAGGGGAACACTGAAGCTTTCTTT

d_call: -
clone_size: -
v_call: TRBV3-1/TRBV3-2
j_call: TRBJ1-2
cdr3_aa: CASSSGGGGYGYTF
cdr3_nt: TGTGCCAGCAGCTCGGGCGGGGGAGGCTATGGCTACACCTTC

d_call: -
clone_size: -
v_call: TRBV18
j_call: TRBJ1-5
cdr3_aa: CASSPAGSNQPQHF
cdr3_nt: TGTGCCAGCTCACCCGCAGGGTCAAATCAGCCCCAGCATTTT

d_call: -
clone_size: -
v_call: TRBV19
j_call: TRBJ1-1
cdr3_aa: CASRTTGSGNTEAFF
cdr3_nt: TGTGCCAGTAGGACAACAGGGTCGGGGAACACTGAAGCTTTCTTT

d_call: -
clone_size: -
v_call: TRBV27
j_call: TRBJ2-3
cdr3_aa: CASSLWAGGTDTQYF
cdr3_nt: TGTGCCAGCAGTTTATGGGCAGGGGGCACAGATACGCAGTATTTT

d_call: -
clone_size: -
v_call: TRBV5-4
j_call: TRBJ2-2
cdr3_aa: CASSEPGLDTGELFF
cdr3_nt: TGTGCCAGCAGTGAACCGGGACTTGACACCGGGGAGCTGTTTTTT

d_call: TRBD2
clone_size: once
v_call: TRBV18
j_call: TRBJ2-3
cdr3_aa: CASSSGLAGTDTQYF
cdr3_nt: TGTGCCAGCTCATCAGGACTAGCGGGGACAGATACGCAGTATTTT

d_call: -
clone_size: -
v_call: TRBV18
j_call: TRBJ1-1
cdr3_aa: CASSIGNTEAFF
cdr3_nt: TGTGCCAGCTCAATCGGTAACACTGAAGCTTTCTTT

d_call: -
clone_size: -
v_call: TRBV2
j_call: TRBJ1-2
cdr3_aa: CASSPDSGTSYGYTF
cdr3_nt: TGTGCCAGCAGTCCCGACTCCGGGACTTCCTATGGCTACACCTTC

d_call: TRBD1
clone_size: few
v_call: TRBV7-2
j_call: TRBJ1-1
cdr3_aa: CASSLLTGVSTEAFF
cdr3_nt: TGTGCCAGCAGCTTATTGACAGGGGTCAGCACTGAAGCTTTCTTT

d_call: -
clone_size: -
v_call: TRBV12-3/TRBV12-4
j_call: TRBJ1-2
cdr3_aa: CASSLGGYYGYTF
cdr3_nt: TGTGCCAGCAGTTTAGGGGGCTACTATGGCTACACCTTC

d_call: -
clone_size: -
v_call: TRBV10-3
j_call: TRBJ2-1
cdr3_aa: CAIMQGSSNEQFF
cdr3_nt: TGTGCCATCATGCAGGGGTCTTCCAATGAGCAGTTCTTC

d_call: TRBD2
clone_size: -
v_call: TRBV5-5
j_call: TRBJ2-7
cdr3_aa: CASSLGTAKGTSYEQYF
cdr3_nt: TGTGCCAGCAGCTTGGGGACAGCAAAGGGGACTAGCTACGAGCAGTACTTC

d_call: TRBD2
clone_size: -
v_call: TRBV10-1
j_call: TRBJ2-1
cdr3_aa: CASSPGGGSSYNEQFF
cdr3_nt: TGCGCCAGCAGCCCCGGGGGAGGGAGCTCCTACAATGAGCAGTTCTTC

d_call: TRBD2
clone_size: -
v_call: TRBV2
j_call: TRBJ2-3
cdr3_aa: CASSEQAGVGYF
cdr3_nt: TGTGCCAGCAGTGAACAAGCGGGGGTTGGGTATTTT

d_call: TRBD1
clone_size: few
v_call: TRBV4-3
j_call: TRBJ2-7
cdr3_aa: CASSQGQGAFYEQYF
cdr3_nt: TGCGCCAGCAGCCAAGGACAGGGGGCCTTCTACGAGCAGTACTTC